The rows below give T cell receptor beta chains drawn from one sample of a study of T cells in Graves' hyperthyroidism and ophthalmopathy. TCRdb independently ran MiXCR on the multiplex PCR reads; one entry per CDR3 protein. The sample consists of some 550,000 distinct CDR3 sequences, approximately 16% of them appearing once. Sequencing was carried out using blood. These receptors came from a woman between 40 and 55 years old with Graves' ophthalmopathy. Each CDR3 is given with its conserved first and last residue. The D gene is left open where the match is weak. Where a row states a size, it is once, few, many or the class of an expanded clone; other rows omit it.

clone size: .
J gene: TRBJ2-7
D gene: TRBD1
V gene: TRBV4-1
CDR3 protein: CASSQPRDRGYEQYF
CDR3 DNA: TGCGCCAGCAGCCAACCCCGGGACAGGGGTTACGAGCAGTACTTC

clone size: many
J gene: TRBJ2-2
D gene: .
V gene: TRBV28
CDR3 protein: CASSFGGGADTGELFF
CDR3 DNA: TGTGCCAGCAGTTTTGGAGGGGGAGCGGACACCGGGGAGCTGTTTTTT

clone size: .
J gene: TRBJ1-2
D gene: TRBD1
V gene: TRBV10-3
CDR3 protein: CAISGLTGAGYTF
CDR3 DNA: TGTGCCATCAGTGGTTTGACAGGGGCGGGCTACACCTTC

clone size: many
J gene: TRBJ1-1
D gene: .
V gene: TRBV18
CDR3 protein: CASSPEGHPNTEAFF
CDR3 DNA: TGTGCCAGCTCACCGGAGGGACACCCGAACACTGAAGCTTTCTTT

clone size: .
J gene: TRBJ2-7
D gene: TRBD1
V gene: TRBV4-1
CDR3 protein: CASSQSRGLNEQYF
CDR3 DNA: TGCGCCAGCAGCCAAAGCAGGGGGTTGAACGAGCAGTACTTC

clone size: .
J gene: TRBJ1-2
D gene: .
V gene: TRBV6-4
CDR3 protein: CASSDSGAPDGYTF
CDR3 DNA: TGTGCCAGCAGTGACTCCGGGGCTCCTGATGGCTACACCTTC

clone size: few
J gene: TRBJ2-5
D gene: TRBD2
V gene: TRBV15
CDR3 protein: CATSSPGSGRVETQYF
CDR3 DNA: TGTGCCACCAGCTCACCGGGCAGCGGGAGAGTTGAGACCCAGTACTTC

clone size: few
J gene: TRBJ1-2
D gene: TRBD1
V gene: TRBV2
CDR3 protein: CASSVWTGDGYTF
CDR3 DNA: TGTGCCAGCAGTGTCTGGACAGGGGATGGCTACACCTTC

clone size: many
J gene: TRBJ1-2
D gene: .
V gene: TRBV30
CDR3 protein: CAWSPTGLNGYTF
CDR3 DNA: TGTGCCTGGAGCCCAACAGGGTTGAATGGCTACACCTTC

clone size: many
J gene: TRBJ2-6
D gene: .
V gene: TRBV4-1
CDR3 protein: CASSQVEASGANVLTF
CDR3 DNA: TGCGCCAGCAGCCAAGTGGAGGCCTCTGGGGCCAACGTCCTGACTTTC